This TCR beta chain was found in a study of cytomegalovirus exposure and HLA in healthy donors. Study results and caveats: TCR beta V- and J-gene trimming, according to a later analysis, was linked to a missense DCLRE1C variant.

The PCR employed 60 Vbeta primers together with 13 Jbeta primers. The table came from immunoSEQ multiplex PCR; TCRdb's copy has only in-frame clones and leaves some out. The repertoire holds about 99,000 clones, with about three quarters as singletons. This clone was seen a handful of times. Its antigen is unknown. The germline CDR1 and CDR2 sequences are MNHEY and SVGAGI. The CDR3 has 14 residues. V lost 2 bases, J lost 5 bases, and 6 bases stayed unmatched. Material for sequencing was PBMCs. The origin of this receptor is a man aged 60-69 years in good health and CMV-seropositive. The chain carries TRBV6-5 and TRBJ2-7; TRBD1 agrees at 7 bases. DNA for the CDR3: TGTGCCAGCAGTTACATGGACAGGACGAACGAGCAGTACTTC. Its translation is CASSYMDRTNEQYF.